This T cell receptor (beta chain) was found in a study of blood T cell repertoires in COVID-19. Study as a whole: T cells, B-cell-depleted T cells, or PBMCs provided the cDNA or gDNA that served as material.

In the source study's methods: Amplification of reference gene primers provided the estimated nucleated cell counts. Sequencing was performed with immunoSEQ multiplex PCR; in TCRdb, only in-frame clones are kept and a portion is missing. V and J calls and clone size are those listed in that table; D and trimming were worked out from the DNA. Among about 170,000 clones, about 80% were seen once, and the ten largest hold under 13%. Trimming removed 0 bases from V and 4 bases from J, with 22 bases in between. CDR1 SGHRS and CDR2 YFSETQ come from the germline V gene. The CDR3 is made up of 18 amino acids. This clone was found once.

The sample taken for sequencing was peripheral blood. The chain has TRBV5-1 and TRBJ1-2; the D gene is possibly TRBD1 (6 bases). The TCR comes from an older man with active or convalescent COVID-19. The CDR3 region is CASSLVIGGGSQAYGYTF. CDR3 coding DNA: TGCGCCAGCAGCTTGGTTATAGGTGGGGGCAGTCAGGCCTATGGCTACACCTTC. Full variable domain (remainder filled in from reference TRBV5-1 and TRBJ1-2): KAGVTQTPRYLIKTRGQQVTLSCSPISGHRSVSWYQQTPGQGLQFLFEYFSETQRNKGNFPGRFSGRQFSNSRSEMNVSTLELGDSALYLCASSLVIGGGSQAYGYTFGSGTRLTVV.